Each of the 28 T cell receptor beta chains below was sequenced from the same sample in a study of cytomegalovirus exposure and HLA in healthy donors. The protocol was immunoSEQ multiplex PCR, while the TCRdb copy is restricted to in-frame clones and leaves out a portion. Found here are 150,000 or so clones, roughly 87% of them singletons; the top ten hold about 10%. Source material: PBMCs. The receptor set was obtained from a woman under 30 in good health and CMV-seropositive.

The V gene is TRBV18, the J gene TRBJ2-7; D not certain. Germline CDR1 and CDR2: KGHSH and LQKENI. V was clipped by 0 bases and J by 6 bases, with 21 bases between them. This CDR3 is 17 amino acids long. CDR3 coding DNA: TGTGCCAGCTCACCACCGTCGAATAGAGCCTACGCGATCGAGCAGTACTTC. Its translation is CASSPPSNRAYAIEQYF.

This clone has more than one count but fewer than ten. Written as DNA, the CDR3 is TGTGCCAGCAGTGAGGGCAGCTACACCGGGGAGCTGTTTTTT. Residues: CASSEGSYTGELFF. The rearrangement uses TRBV2 and TRBJ2-2; the D is unclear. The germline V gene has CDR1 SNHLY and CDR2 FYNNEI. V was shortened by 3 bases and J by 3 bases, with 8 bases between the two germline ends. The CDR3 runs 14 residues.

The rearrangement joins TRBV18 to TRBJ2-3; D is perhaps TRBD2 (5 bases). The ends were cut back, 3 bases at V and 4 bases at J, with 11 bases in the middle. The CDR3 loop spans 14 amino acids. The germline V gene encodes CDR1 KGHSH and CDR2 LQKENI. CDR3 sequence (DNA): TGTGCCAGCTCACCGCCCATCGGGGCAGATACGCAGTATTTT. This sequence encodes CASSPPIGADTQYF. Full variable domain (outside the CDR3, taken from reference TRBV18 and TRBJ2-3): NAGVMQNPRHLVRRRGQEARLRCSPMKGHSHVYWYRQLPEEGLKFMVYLQKENIIDESGMPKERFSAEFPKEGPSILRIQQVVRGDSAAYFCASSPPIGADTQYFGPGTRLTVL.

The rearrangement uses TRBV7-2 and TRBJ2-1, with 8 positions matching TRBD2. CDR3 length equals 14 residues. CDR1 SGHTA and CDR2 FQGNSA come from the germline V gene. With V trimmed by 5 bases and J by 10 bases, 10 bases remained unmatched. The chain's CDR3 is CASSPMTLAVEQFF. CDR3 coding DNA: TGTGCCAGCAGCCCGATGACACTAGCGGTCGAGCAGTTCTTC.

This clone was recorded once. The chain joins TRBV7-2 to TRBJ2-7, with D possibly TRBD2 on 5 matching bases. The V gene's germline CDR1 is SGHTA and CDR2 FQGNSA. Trimming took off 5 bases at V and 3 bases at J, with 11 bases between the two ends. This CDR3 is built from 13 residues. CDR3 loop: CASSQDWFYEQYF. CDR3 nucleotides: TGTGCCAGCAGCCAGGACTGGTTCTACGAGCAGTACTTC.

This CDR3 reads CASSIDAGQPQHF. In nucleotides, the CDR3 is TGTGCCAGTAGTATAGATGCCGGTCAGCCCCAGCATTTT. The genes are TRBV19 and TRBJ1-5; D is undetermined. Between the trimmed V and J ends, which lost 0 bases and 6 bases, there was a span of 6 bases. This CDR3 is 13 amino acids long. Per the germline V gene, CDR1 is LNHDA and CDR2 is SQIVND (reference sequence).

J is TRBJ2-3 and V is TRBV5-6, with unresolved D. Between the trimmed V and J ends, which lost 0 bases and 0 bases, there was a span of 8 bases. The CDR3 spans 15 residues. In germline, CDR1 is SGHDT, CDR2 YYEEEE. The CDR3 loop reads CASSLGATSTDTQYF. For the CDR3, the DNA is TGTGCCAGCAGCTTGGGCGCGACTAGCACAGATACGCAGTATTTT.

This clone was seen once. The genes are TRBV30 and TRBJ2-2; 9 bases are shared with TRBD2. The J segment lost 4 bases and the V segment lost 1 base, leaving 10 bases of the junction unmatched. The CDR3 extends over 17 amino acids. CDR1 is GTSNPN, CDR2 SVGIG, per germline (reference sequence). The CDR3 DNA is TGTGCCTGGAGTGGAATCGCGGGGGGGGCGGGCACCGGGGAGCTGTTTTTT. The encoded protein is CAWSGIAGGAGTGELFF.

The CDR3 nucleotides read TGTGCCAGCAGCTTAGCCCCGGGGGGGGGATACACAGATACGCAGTATTTT. Protein: CASSLAPGGGYTDTQYF. V and J are TRBV11-2 and TRBJ2-3; 8 nucleotides match TRBD2. V was clipped by 1 base and J by 2 bases; unmatched bases: 8. The germline CDR1 and CDR2 sequences are SGHAT and FQNNGV. This CDR3 is built from 17 residues.

V and J are TRBV7-8 and TRBJ1-5; D remains unclear. Trimming removed 8 bases at V and 4 bases at J, with 15 bases between. Looked up from germline, CDR1 is SGHVS and CDR2 is FQNEAQ. The CDR3 runs 14 residues. CDR3 nucleotides: TGTGCCAGCTCCCGGGTCCCGTGGAATCAGCCCCAGCATTTT. Translated: CASSRVPWNQPQHF.

The J gene is TRBJ2-5, the V gene TRBV11-2; TRBD2 is a possible D gene (7 bases). The CDR3 covers 15 residues. Deletions cut 4 bases from V and 4 bases from J, with 16 bases between. The germline V gene encodes CDR1 SGHAT and CDR2 FQNNGV. The CDR3 DNA follows: TGTGCCAGCAGCTCTCGGCGGGGGCGGGGAGAGACCCAGTACTTC. Translated, it gives CASSSRRGRGETQYF.

The V gene is TRBV5-1, the J gene TRBJ2-7; D is ambiguous. Germline V lookup: CDR1 SGHRS, CDR2 YFSETQ. The CDR3 extends over 15 amino acids. Trimming pared 2 bases from V and 1 base from J, leaving 13 bases between. The CDR3 is CASSFRLAPSYEQYF. The DNA for the CDR3 is TGCGCCAGCAGCTTTCGACTCGCCCCTTCCTACGAGCAGTACTTC.

The chain couples TRBV7-2 to TRBJ1-5; D is ambiguous. Germline CDR1 and CDR2: SGHTA and FQGNSA. Trimming cost V 5 bases and J 2 bases, with 7 bases left between them. The CDR3 extends over 13 amino acids. CDR3 in DNA: TGTGCCAGCAGCCTCGTTGGCAATCAGCCCCAGCATTTT. Translating gives CASSLVGNQPQHF.

The V call is TRBV7-2, the J call TRBJ1-2, with no clear D. Trimming pared 5 bases from V and 1 base from J, leaving 5 bases between. Germline CDR1 is SGHTA and CDR2 is FQGNSA. The CDR3 has 12 residues. This chain's CDR3 is CASSAINYGYTF. The CDR3 nucleotides are TGTGCCAGCAGCGCTATTAACTATGGCTACACCTTC. Variable domain in full (rest from reference TRBV7-2 and TRBJ1-2): GAGVSQSPSNKVTEKGKDVELRCDPISGHTALYWYRQSLGQGLEFLIYFQGNSAPDKSGLPSDRFSAERTGGSVSTLTIQRTQQEDSAVYLCASSAINYGYTFGSGTRLTVV.

V and J are TRBV28 and TRBJ2-7; D remains ambiguous. The CDR3 totals 15 residues. Germline-derived CDR1 and CDR2 are MDHEN and SYDVKM. V gave up 0 bases and J gave up 1 base, with 10 bases separating them. The CDR3 DNA sequence: TGTGCCAGCAGTTTATGGCGTTCAGGTTCCTACGAGCAGTACTTC. This sequence encodes CASSLWRSGSYEQYF.

Here the CDR3 reads CASSPPGQGANEQFF. The CDR3 nucleotides are TGTGCCAGCAGTCCTCCGGGACAGGGGGCCAATGAGCAGTTCTTC. The chain combines TRBV2 with TRBJ2-1; 12 bases agree with TRBD1. With V trimmed by 5 bases and J by 6 bases, 5 bases remained unmatched. From germline, CDR1 is SNHLY and CDR2 FYNNEI. The CDR3 spans 15 residues. The full variable domain, its missing parts supplied by reference TRBV2 and TRBJ2-1, is EPEVTQTPSHQVTQMGQEVILRCVPISNHLYFYWYRQILGQKVEFLVSFYNNEISEKSEIFDDQFSVERPDGSNFTLKIRSTKLEDSAMYFCASSPPGQGANEQFFGPGTRLTVL.

This clone was found a few times. The rearrangement joins TRBV7-9 to TRBJ1-2, with a weak D call TRBD1 (6 bases). The CDR3 extends over 16 amino acids. Between the trimmed V and J ends, which lost 3 bases and 6 bases, there was a span of 20 bases. The germline V gene has CDR1 SEHNR and CDR2 FQNEAQ (reference sequence). The CDR3 region is CASSFRLGQGMDGYTF. The CDR3 DNA follows: TGTGCCAGCAGCTTTCGGTTAGGTCAGGGGATGGATGGCTACACCTTC.

The chain has TRBV29-1 and TRBJ2-2; 7 nucleotides agree with TRBD2. The germline V gene has CDR1 SQVTM and CDR2 ANQGSEA. The V segment lost 5 bases and the J segment 5 bases; nucleotides outside the gene matches: 8. This CDR3 has 14 amino acids. CDR3 region: CSVQSGGWTGELFF. DNA for the CDR3: TGCAGCGTTCAATCCGGGGGGTGGACCGGGGAGCTGTTTTTT.

The genes are TRBV5-1 and TRBJ2-2; TRBD1 is a possible D gene (6 bases). Germline V gene data show CDR1 as SGHRS and CDR2 as YFSETQ. This CDR3 contains 14 residues. Between the trimmed V and J ends, which lost 4 bases and 6 bases, there was a span of 13 bases. In DNA, the CDR3 is TGCGCCAGCAGCCTAAAACAGGGTTCCGGGGAGCTGTTTTTT. Translated, it gives CASSLKQGSGELFF.

V and J are TRBV7-9 and TRBJ1-2; 12 bases match TRBD1. Germline CDR1 SEHNR, CDR2 FQNEAQ (reference sequence). The junction had 11 bases not matched to a gene; V was cut back by 3 bases and J by 6 bases. The CDR3 runs 17 residues. CDR3 residues: CASSFSGTGGVLNGYTF. The CDR3 DNA sequence: TGTGCCAGCAGCTTCTCCGGGACAGGGGGCGTATTGAATGGCTACACCTTC. The full variable domain, rest sourced from reference TRBV7-9 and TRBJ1-2, is DTGVSQNPRHKITKRGQNVTFRCDPISEHNRLYWYRQTLGQGPEFLTYFQNEAQLEKSRLLSDRFSAERPKGSFSTLEIQRTEQGDSAMYLCASSFSGTGGVLNGYTFGSGTRLTVV.

The chain carries TRBV18 and TRBJ1-2; 7 bases map to TRBD1. The CDR3 totals 14 residues. CDR1 is KGHSH, CDR2 LQKENI, per germline. Losses at the gene ends were 4 bases for V and 3 bases for J; bases not matched to a gene: 5. CDR3 sequence reads: CASSRGTDDYGYTF. The CDR3 DNA reads TGTGCCAGCTCACGTGGGACAGATGACTATGGCTACACCTTC.

This chain connects TRBV14 to TRBJ2-1; a weak D match, TRBD1 (5 bases). V lost 6 bases and J lost 9, with 12 bases in between. The CDR3 sequence is 12 residues long. From germline, CDR1 is SGHDN and CDR2 FVKESK. The DNA of the CDR3 is TGTGCCAGCAGTCACAGGCATGGTGAGCAGTTCTTC. This codes for CASSHRHGEQFF.

The J gene is TRBJ2-1, the V gene TRBV6-5; 7 bases agree with TRBD1. Germline assignment: CDR1 MNHEY and CDR2 SVGAGI. The junction had 9 bases not matched to a gene; V was cut back by 5 bases and J by 5 bases. The CDR3 sequence is 15 residues long. The CDR3 loop reads CASSRGLVGDNEQFF. In nucleotides, the CDR3 is TGTGCCAGCAGTAGGGGGCTAGTGGGGGACAATGAGCAGTTCTTC.

This clone was detected once. CDR3 bases: TGTGCCAGCAGTTGGAGTGTGGGAGGCAATGAGCAGTTCTTC. This translates into CASSWSVGGNEQFF. The chain carries TRBV6-5 and TRBJ2-1; possibly TRBD2 for D (6 bases). The CDR3 spans 14 residues. The germline V and J ends were trimmed by 4 bases and 6 bases, with 13 bases remaining between them. From germline, CDR1 is MNHEY and CDR2 SVGAGI.

The chain links TRBV10-3 to TRBJ2-1; no reliable D call. V shed 0 bases and J shed 11 bases, with 8 bases lying between them. This CDR3 is built from 12 residues. Germline CDR1 is ENHRY and CDR2 is SYGVKD. The CDR3 loop is CAISESAGQQFF. The CDR3 DNA sequence: TGTGCCATCAGTGAGTCGGCTGGGCAGCAGTTCTTC.

The rearrangement uses TRBV28 and TRBJ1-1, with D unresolved. V gave up 3 bases and J gave up 1 base, with 3 bases separating them. Germline V gene sequence: CDR1 MDHEN, CDR2 SYDVKM. The CDR3 has 12 residues. The CDR3 spells CASSFKNTEAFF. CDR3 coding DNA: TGTGCCAGCAGTTTCAAGAACACTGAAGCTTTCTTT.

The gene calls are TRBV7-6 and TRBJ2-5; 7 bases map to TRBD1. Germline V CDR1 and CDR2: SGHVS, FNYEAQ. The CDR3 runs to 15 residues. The ends lost 5 bases at V and 2 bases at J; junction bases unmatched: 8. The CDR3 protein is CASSLDRVLQETQYF. CDR3 DNA sequence: TGTGCCAGCAGCCTTGACAGGGTACTTCAAGAGACCCAGTACTTC.

The chain's CDR3 is CASSPHRGSYEQYF. CDR3 DNA sequence: TGTGCCAGCAGCCCCCACAGGGGCTCCTACGAGCAGTACTTC. This sequence joins TRBV11-3 and TRBJ2-7; TRBD1 matches at 7 bases. The CDR3 runs to 14 residues. The J segment lost 0 bases and the V segment lost 5 bases, leaving 4 bases of the junction unmatched. Germline CDR1 SGHNT, CDR2 YENEEA.